This T cell receptor beta chain was profiled in a study of blood T cell repertoires in COVID-19. In the study overall: The origin of the acute and convalescent COVID-19 samples was the United States, Italy and Spain. Sources were T cells, B-cell-depleted T cells, or PBMCs; the material itself was cDNA or gDNA.

CDR1 is MNHNY, CDR2 SVGAGI, per germline (reference sequence). The CDR3 is made up of 15 amino acids. Trimming removed 6 bases from V and 3 bases from J, with 15 bases in between. Recruitment covered about two dozen US areas and drew participants whose ages spanned about 18 to 90 years. Participants' own reports of clinical history determined their cohort assignment. The assay was immunoSEQ multiplex PCR, and TCRdb's table has in-frame clones only and misses some. The sample comprises about 270,000 clones, about 87% of which are singletons, and about 1.2% rests with the top ten. The sequence derives from a woman in her forties with acute COVID-19. The V call is TRBV6-6, the J call TRBJ1-5; D possibly corresponds to TRBD1 (6 bases). Specimen: PBMCs or T cells enriched from blood (not recorded which). The CDR3 sequence: CASSDIRGFNQPQHF. The CDR3 nucleotides read TGTGCCAGCAGCGATATCAGGGGTTTCAATCAGCCCCAGCATTTT.